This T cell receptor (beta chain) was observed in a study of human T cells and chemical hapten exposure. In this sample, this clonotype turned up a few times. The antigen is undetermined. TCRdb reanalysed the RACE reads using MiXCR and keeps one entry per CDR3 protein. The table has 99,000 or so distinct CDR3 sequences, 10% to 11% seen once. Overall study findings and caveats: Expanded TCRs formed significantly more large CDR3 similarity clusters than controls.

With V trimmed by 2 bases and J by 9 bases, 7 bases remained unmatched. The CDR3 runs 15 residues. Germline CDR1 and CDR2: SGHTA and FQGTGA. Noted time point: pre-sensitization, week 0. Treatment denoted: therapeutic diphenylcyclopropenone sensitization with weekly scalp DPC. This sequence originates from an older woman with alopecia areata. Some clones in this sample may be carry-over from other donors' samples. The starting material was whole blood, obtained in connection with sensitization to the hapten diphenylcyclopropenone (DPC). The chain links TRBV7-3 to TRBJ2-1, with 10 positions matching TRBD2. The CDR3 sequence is CASSLLAGGPGEQFF. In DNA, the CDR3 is TGTGCCAGCAGCTTATTAGCGGGGGGCCCCGGTGAGCAGTTCTTC.